The 23 T cell receptor beta chains below were found in one sample sequenced in a study of CD4 and CD8 cells across lung adenocarcinoma regions. Using its own MiXCR run on the PCR reads, TCRdb lists one record per CDR3 protein. The top ten hold 23% of the sample, which has fewer than 2,500 distinct CDR3 sequences, 67% seen once. Source material: CD4+ T cells from the center of a lung tumor. Receptors were obtained from a female donor with lung adenocarcinoma. The CD4 and CD8 labels of this study may be unreliable.

The chain uses TRBV6-5 and TRBJ1-2, with no clear D. The CDR3 is 12 amino acids. V dropped 2 bases and J dropped 3 bases, with 4 bases sitting between them. Per germline, CDR1 MNHEY and CDR2 SVGAGI. DNA for the CDR3: TGTGCCAGCAGTTACGGGTACTATGGCTACACCTTC. It yields the protein CASSYGYYGYTF.

This clonotype was observed a single time. The chain couples TRBV7-9 to TRBJ2-1; D might be TRBD1 (5 bases). This CDR3 is 14 amino acids long. Germline CDR1 reads SEHNR; CDR2 reads FQNEAQ (reference sequence). V gave up 4 bases and J gave up 7 bases, with 14 bases separating them. The CDR3 DNA is TGTGCCAGCAGCTCCACCCAGGGTGTAAATGAGCAGTTCTTC. Protein: CASSSTQGVNEQFF.

This chain links TRBV4-3 with TRBJ2-1; 8 nucleotides match TRBD2. The CDR3 is 18 amino acids. Germline CDR1 LGHNA, CDR2 YSLEER. The ends lost 4 bases at V and 4 bases at J; junction bases unmatched: 15. The CDR3 is CASSPRLSGGERYNEQFF. Written as DNA, the CDR3 is TGCGCCAGCAGCCCGCGCTTGAGCGGGGGCGAGCGTTACAATGAGCAGTTCTTC.

This clonotype has more than one count but fewer than ten. The chain has TRBV6-1 and TRBJ2-1; tentative D call: TRBD2 (5 bases). V lost 0 bases to trimming and J lost 0 bases, with 9 bases between them. The CDR3 has 16 amino acids. CDR1 is MNHNS and CDR2 is SASEGT in the germline V gene. CDR3 DNA sequence: TGTGCCAGCAGTGAAGCTCGAGGGTTCTCCTACAATGAGCAGTTCTTC. The encoded protein is CASSEARGFSYNEQFF.

This clonotype was counted only a few times. The chain uses TRBV27 and TRBJ2-5, with D perhaps matching TRBD1 or TRBD2 (6 bases each). The CDR3 sequence is 15 residues long. Germline V lookup: CDR1 MNHEY, CDR2 SMNVEV (reference sequence). V was shortened by 5 bases and J by 2 bases, with 15 bases between the two germline ends. CDR3 region: CASSKGGLGQETQYF. The CDR3 DNA sequence: TGTGCCAGCAGTAAGGGGGGCTTGGGTCAAGAGACCCAGTACTTC.

CDR3 nucleotides: TGTGCCAGCAGTCCCTGGCAGGGCCCCTACGAGCAGTACTTC. Protein: CASSPWQGPYEQYF. This rearrangement joins TRBV6-1 to TRBJ2-7, with D maybe TRBD1 (5 bases). CDR1 is MNHNS and CDR2 is SASEGT in the germline V gene. Trimming stripped 5 bases from V and 2 bases from J, with 13 bases between. The CDR3 has 14 amino acids.

The V and J genes are TRBV7-2 and TRBJ2-1, with TRBD2 identical over 7 bases. V lost 0 bases, J lost 2 bases, and 4 bases stayed unmatched. Germline V gene lookup returns CDR1 SGHTA and CDR2 FQGNSA. The CDR3 has 16 amino acids. As DNA, the CDR3 is TGTGCCAGCAGCTTAGCGCTCAGCGGGACCTACAATGAGCAGTTCTTC. Encoded protein: CASSLALSGTYNEQFF. Variable domain in full (rest from reference TRBV7-2 and TRBJ2-1): GAGVSQSPSNKVTEKGKDVELRCDPISGHTALYWYRQSLGQGLEFLIYFQGNSAPDKSGLPSDRFSAERTGGSVSTLTIQRTQQEDSAVYLCASSLALSGTYNEQFFGPGTRLTVL.

CDR3 sequence (DNA): TGTGCCAGCAGTATTACCGGGACCCACTTCTCCTACGAGCAGTACTTC. Protein product: CASSITGTHFSYEQYF. The chain combines TRBV6-1 with TRBJ2-1; D assignment may be TRBD1 or TRBD2 (5 bases each). The J call may be wrong; the DNA end is better matched by TRBJ2-7. Germline CDR1 is MNHNS and CDR2 is SASEGT. The CDR3 is made up of 16 amino acids.

DNA of the CDR3: TGTGCCAGCAGCTTTACTAGCGGGCCCTACGAGCAGTACTTC. Translating it yields CASSFTSGPYEQYF. This chain connects TRBV11-2 to TRBJ2-5; 9 bases fit TRBD2. The end of the DNA aligns better with TRBJ2-7, so the J call may be wrong. The CDR3 extends over 14 amino acids. Germline loops: CDR1 SGHAT, CDR2 FQNNGV.

The V gene is TRBV6-5, the J gene TRBJ2-1, with no clear D. Trimming shortened V by 2 bases and J by 4 bases, and 12 bases separated the two germline ends. CDR1 MNHEY and CDR2 SVGAGI come from the germline V gene. The CDR3 runs to 15 residues. The CDR3 protein is CASSYVLDTYNEQFF. The CDR3 DNA reads TGTGCCAGCAGTTACGTTCTAGACACTTACAATGAGCAGTTCTTC.

This CDR3 reads CSARDHGNQPQHF. DNA of the CDR3: TGCAGTGCTAGAGATCACGGCAATCAGCCCCAGCATTTT. The rearrangement links TRBV20-1 to TRBJ1-5; D not certain. This CDR3 has 13 residues. The V gene's germline CDR1 is DFQATT and CDR2 SNEGSKA (reference sequence). Trimming took 0 bases from V and 2 from J, leaving 5 bases between them.

The CDR3 region is CASSSLAGVNNEQFF. CDR3 in DNA: TGTGCCAGCAGCTCCCTGGCGGGAGTTAACAATGAGCAGTTCTTC. The rearrangement joins TRBV11-3 to TRBJ2-1; 7 bases are shared with TRBD2. CDR3 length: 15 amino acids. Trimming removed 4 bases from V and 5 bases from J; junction bases left unmatched: 8. In germline, CDR1 is SGHNT, CDR2 YENEEA. The complete variable domain, with remaining parts taken from reference TRBV11-3 and TRBJ2-1, reads EAGVVQSPRYKIIEKKQPVAFWCNPISGHNTLYWYLQNLGQGPELLIRYENEEAVDDSQLPKDRFSAERLKGVDSTLKIQPAELGDSAVYLCASSSLAGVNNEQFFGPGTRLTVL.

The V call is TRBV6-5, the J call TRBJ1-4; TRBD1 might be the D (6 bases). This CDR3 has 15 amino acids. The V end lost 0 bases, the J end lost 7 bases, and 12 bases lay between the germline ends. Germline V gene lookup returns CDR1 MNHEY and CDR2 SVGAGI. The CDR3 loop is CASSYSGGQGEKLFF. Written as DNA, the CDR3 is TGTGCCAGCAGTTACTCCGGGGGGCAGGGTGAAAAACTGTTTTTT.

The count of this clonotype is one. A read error may produce the germline difference seen at one junction end. The genes are TRBV6-1 and TRBJ2-1; tentatively, D is TRBD1 or TRBD2 (7 bases each). Looked up from germline, CDR1 is MNHNS and CDR2 is SASEGT. This CDR3 comprises 14 residues. CDR3 coding DNA: TGTGCGGGCAGGGGGGGGAGTGACCAAGAGACGCAGTATTTC. Its translation: CAGRGGSDQETQYF.

The rearrangement links TRBV18 to TRBJ2-1; no clear D gene. The V gene's germline CDR1 is KGHSH and CDR2 LQKENI. V was cut by 2 bases and J by 0 bases, with 11 bases left in between. CDR3 length equals 16 residues. CDR3 amino acids: CASSPVGVSSYNEQFF. CDR3 coding DNA: TGTGCCAGCTCACCAGTTGGGGTCAGCTCCTACAATGAGCAGTTCTTC.

The V gene is TRBV6-5, the J gene TRBJ2-5; D gene ambiguous. The DNA end is more similar to TRBJ2-7, so the J call may be wrong. Germline V gives CDR1 MNHEY, CDR2 SVGAGI. This CDR3 region has 13 residues. As DNA, the CDR3 is TGTGCCAGCAGTTACGGTCGGCTCTACGAGCAGTACTTC. Translated, it gives CASSYGRLYEQYF.

The sample holds a few counts of this clonotype. The CDR3 reads CAWSAARDTQYF. CDR3 nucleotide sequence: TGTGCCTGGAGCGCAGCCCGGGATACGCAGTATTTT. The chain couples TRBV30 to TRBJ2-3; D uncertain. V was trimmed by 3 bases and J by 6 bases, leaving 10 bases between them. The CDR3 consists of 12 residues. The germline gives CDR1 GTSNPN, CDR2 SVGIG (reference sequence).

In its sample, this clonotype was seen a few times. The V gene is TRBV6-1, the J gene TRBJ2-1, with D possibly being TRBD2 (5 bases). The CDR3 loop spans 13 amino acids. Per the germline V gene, CDR1 is MNHNS and CDR2 is SASEGT. V was shortened by 4 bases and J by 8 bases, with 12 bases between the two germline ends. The CDR3 sequence: CASSAHRGDEQFF. CDR3 nucleotides: TGTGCCAGCAGTGCGCACCGGGGAGATGAGCAGTTCTTC.

The chain recombines TRBV3-1 with TRBJ1-1; perhaps TRBD1 as D (6 bases). The CDR3 totals 14 residues. V was trimmed by 0 bases and J by 5 bases, leaving 10 bases between them. The germline CDR1 and CDR2 sequences are LGHDT and YNNKEL (reference sequence). In nucleotides, the CDR3 is TGTGCCAGCAGCCAAGAAACAGGGATAACTGAAGCTTTCTTT. Protein product: CASSQETGITEAFF.

This clonotype was observed a handful of times. The rearrangement links TRBV6-1 to TRBJ2-2, with 7 nucleotides matching TRBD1. This CDR3 is built from 16 residues. The V segment lost 6 bases and the J segment 5 bases; nucleotides outside the gene matches: 12. Looked up from germline, CDR1 is MNHNS and CDR2 is SASEGT. CDR3 coding DNA: TGTGCCAGCAGCCCATTGGGACAGACAAGTACCGGGGAGCTGTTTTTT. Protein product: CASSPLGQTSTGELFF.

This clonotype was counted a single time. V and J are TRBV7-2 and TRBJ2-1, with unresolved D. The germline V gene has CDR1 SGHTA and CDR2 FQGNSA. This CDR3 contains 14 residues. Trimming removed 6 bases at V and 1 base at J, with 10 bases between. The DNA for the CDR3 is TGTGCCAGCAGAAGGTACGAATCCTACAATGAGCAGTTCTTC. Its translation is CASRRYESYNEQFF.

The J gene is TRBJ2-3, the V gene TRBV10-3, with D hard to call. Germline assignment: CDR1 ENHRY and CDR2 SYGVKD. The CDR3 runs 13 residues. V was shortened by 10 bases and J by 5 bases, with 16 bases between the two germline ends. The CDR3 is CATGFLAEDTQYF. The DNA of the CDR3 is TGTGCCACCGGGTTTTTAGCCGAAGATACGCAGTATTTT.

The J gene is TRBJ1-5, the V gene TRBV6-5; tentatively, D is TRBD1 (6 bases). The CDR3 is made up of 15 amino acids. Germline loops: CDR1 MNHEY, CDR2 SVGAGI. V was pared by 2 bases and J by 5 bases, with 13 bases between. The CDR3 DNA reads TGTGCCAGCAGTTACCGGGCAGGGGCGGATCAGCCCCAGCATTTT. This translates into CASSYRAGADQPQHF.